This TCR beta chain was sequenced for a study of blood T cell repertoires in COVID-19. The CDR3 runs to 15 residues. Germline V gives CDR1 SNHLY, CDR2 FYNNEI. J gave up 7 bases and V 6 bases, and 10 bases lay outside the gene matches. Method: immunoSEQ multiplex PCR; TCRdb's copy keeps in-frame clones and lacks some. The table has tens of thousands of clones, about 82% seen once. Material for sequencing was peripheral blood. This receptor was obtained from a human donor with active COVID-19. The donor label of this sample is uncertain. The rearrangement joins TRBV2 to TRBJ1-4; 8 positions match TRBD1. The CDR3 nucleotides are TGTGCCAGCAGGCCAAGACAGGGGATCGGTGAAAAACTGTTTTTT. It yields the protein CASRPRQGIGEKLFF.